The rows below give T cell receptor beta chains drawn from one sample of a study of T cell responses to AZD1222 COVID-19 vaccine. Clones were sequenced by immunoSEQ multiplex PCR, and TCRdb holds only the in-frame ones, with some missing. The sample yields 200,000 or so clones, about 93% seen once. Specimen: peripheral blood, collected 28 days after the second AZD1222 dose. The receptors stem from an adult who received the AZD1222 COVID-19 vaccine. Both conserved end residues are part of each CDR3. Each record gives: V gene, J gene, clone size, D gene, CDR3 DNA, CDR3 protein. D genes are given only for firm matches. Part of the rows lack a size; the others show once, few, many or a class for expanded clones.

>TRBV30|TRBJ1-1|NA|NA
TGTGCCTGGAGTGTACTGTCAGGGCCTCCGCCCCGGGGAGCTTTCTTT
CAWSVLSGPPPRGAFF
>TRBV28|TRBJ1-5|NA|NA
TGTGCCAGCAGATCGGAAAGCAATCAGCCCCAGCATTTT
CASRSESNQPQHF
>TRBV18|TRBJ1-1|NA|TRBD1
TGTGCCAGCTCACCACCGGACAGGCCCACTGAAGCTTTCTTT
CASSPPDRPTEAFF
>TRBV28|TRBJ1-6|once|NA
TGTGCCAGCAGTTCGACGATAATGGGAGGACCCGATGGTTCACCCCTCCACTTT
CASSSTIMGGPDGSPLHF
>TRBV2|TRBJ1-2|NA|TRBD1
TGTGCCAGCACTGGGACAGGGGTTAACTATGGCTACACCTTT
CASTGTGVNYGYTF
>TRBV21-1|TRBJ1-2|NA|NA
TGTGCCAGCAGCAAAGAGGGGGACAGGACATATGGCTACACCTTC
CASSKEGDRTYGYTF
>TRBV5-8|TRBJ1-2|NA|NA
TGTGCCAGCAGCGTGGGGGGCCGCCAGTGGGCTAACTATGGCTACACCTTC
CASSVGGRQWANYGYTF
>TRBV30|TRBJ1-5|NA|NA
TGTGCCTGGAGTGTACAGGGCCATCAGCCCCAGCATTTT
CAWSVQGHQPQHF
>TRBV6-5|TRBJ2-2|once|NA
TGTGCCAGCAGTACCCCAGGCCTCACCGGGGAGCTGTTTTTT
CASSTPGLTGELFF
>TRBV19|TRBJ1-4|NA|NA
TGTGCCAGTAGTTCCCGTGCAGGGAATAATGAAAAACTGTTTTTT
CASSSRAGNNEKLFF
>TRBV11-2|TRBJ1-6|NA|NA
TGTGCCAGCAGCTTAAGCTCCGGTTGGTGCTCACCCCTCCACTTT
CASSLSSGWCSPLHF
>TRBV2|TRBJ2-7|NA|TRBD2
TGTGCCGTCCCTGGGACTAGCCGAAGCGAGCAGTACTTC
CAVPGTSRSEQYF
>TRBV18|TRBJ1-5|NA|NA
TGTGCCAGCTCTCAGGCAGGCCGGGGGCCCCAGCATTTT
CASSQAGRGPQHF
>TRBV20-1|TRBJ1-2|NA|NA
TGCAGTGCTCCCACCACTGGCTACACCTTC
CSAPTTGYTF
>TRBV30|TRBJ1-1|NA|TRBD1
TGTGCCTGGCAGAGGGACAGGGTTACGACTGAAGCTTTCTTT
CAWQRDRVTTEAFF